This is a list of T cell receptor beta chains from one sample in a study of cytomegalovirus exposure and HLA in healthy donors. Clones were read by immunoSEQ multiplex PCR, and TCRdb kept only the in-frame ones, dropping some. This table holds 120,000 to 150,000 clones, around 88% found once. Sequenced material: PBMCs. The origin of the receptors is a woman between 18 and 29 years old in good health and CMV-seropositive. Each CDR3 is given with its conserved first and last residue. The D gene is left open where the match is weak. Expanded clones are given a class, and other clones once, few, many or no size at all.

D gene	clone size	J gene	V gene	CDR3 protein	CDR3 DNA
-	once	TRBJ2-2	TRBV28	CASGGADRDTGELFF	TGTGCCAGCGGGGGCGCCGACCGGGACACCGGGGAGCTGTTTTTT
-	-	TRBJ1-2	TRBV7-9	CASSRQGRLYGYTF	TGTGCCAGCAGCAGACAAGGGAGACTCTATGGCTACACCTTC
TRBD2	-	TRBJ2-7	TRBV28	CASSYAERERYEQYF	TGTGCCAGCAGCTACGCCGAGCGGGAACGCTACGAGCAGTACTTC
-	-	TRBJ1-1	TRBV6-5	CASSLGPEAFF	TGTGCCAGCAGTTTGGGGCCTGAAGCTTTCTTT
TRBD2	-	TRBJ2-5	TRBV18	CASDFGEGETQYF	TGTGCCAGCGATTTCGGGGAGGGAGAGACCCAGTACTTC
-	-	TRBJ2-7	TRBV14	CASSQDPGSTYEQYF	TGTGCCAGCAGCCAAGATCCAGGGTCCACCTACGAGCAGTACTTC
-	-	TRBJ2-7	TRBV5-1	CASSFDRQTGYEQYF	TGCGCCAGCAGCTTTGATAGACAGACCGGCTACGAGCAGTACTTC
-	-	TRBJ1-5	TRBV6-1	CASSEGVGNQPQHF	TGTGCCAGCAGTGAAGGAGTGGGCAATCAGCCCCAGCATTTT
-	-	TRBJ1-4	TRBV30	CAWSVPRRGNEKLFF	TGTGCCTGGAGTGTACCGAGGCGGGGGAATGAAAAACTGTTTTTT
-	once	TRBJ1-1	TRBV30	CAWTLGGDTEAFF	TGTGCCTGGACTTTAGGGGGGGACACTGAAGCTTTCTTT
TRBD2	-	TRBJ2-7	TRBV7-9	CASSPGLAGGREQYF	TGTGCCAGCAGCCCTGGACTAGCGGGAGGACGAGAGCAGTACTTC
-	-	TRBJ2-2	TRBV7-3	CASSSLSVTGELFF	TGTGCCAGCAGCTCCTTGTCGGTTACCGGGGAGCTGTTTTTT
TRBD2	-	TRBJ2-5	TRBV28	CASSTLAGGLKTQYF	TGTGCCAGCAGCACACTAGCGGGGGGCCTTAAGACCCAGTACTTC
-	-	TRBJ1-1	TRBV7-2	CASSPLSSGTEAFF	TGTGCCAGCAGCCCCCTTTCGTCGGGAACTGAAGCTTTCTTT
-	-	TRBJ1-5	TRBV28	CASKLTYQPQHF	TGTGCCAGCAAACTAACTTATCAGCCCCAGCATTTT
-	-	TRBJ2-1	TRBV4-3	CASSQRQGRNEQFF	TGCGCCAGCAGCCAAAGGCAGGGAAGGAATGAGCAGTTCTTC
-	-	TRBJ2-3	TRBV28	CASSLYAGIADTQYF	TGTGCCAGCAGTTTATACGCAGGGATCGCAGATACGCAGTATTTT
TRBD1	-	TRBJ1-2	TRBV25-1	CASRDGGWDSYGYTF	TGTGCCAGCAGGGATGGGGGTTGGGACAGCTATGGCTACACCTTC
-	-	TRBJ2-1	TRBV10-3	CAIMGTGSGYNEQFF	TGTGCCATCATGGGGACCGGGAGTGGGTACAATGAGCAGTTCTTC
-	-	TRBJ1-2	TRBV29-1	CSVRQGQANGYTF	TGCAGCGTTCGTCAGGGGCAAGCTAATGGCTACACCTTC
TRBD1	-	TRBJ2-7	TRBV7-8	CASRSRGQPTYEQYF	TGTGCCAGCAGGTCTCGGGGACAGCCTACCTACGAGCAGTACTTC
TRBD1	-	TRBJ1-3	TRBV9	CASSARDSTYSGNTIYF	TGTGCCAGCAGCGCCCGGGACAGTACCTACTCTGGAAACACCATATATTTT
-	-	TRBJ1-1	TRBV5-1	CASSAQTVNTEAFF	TGCGCCAGCAGCGCACAAACCGTGAACACTGAAGCTTTCTTT
TRBD2	-	TRBJ2-3	TRBV28	CASDNSGRVDTQYF	TGTGCCAGCGATAATAGCGGGAGGGTAGATACGCAGTATTTT
TRBD2	-	TRBJ2-1	TRBV13	CASSQDSSGRYYEQFF	TGTGCCAGCAGTCAGGATAGTAGCGGGAGGTACTATGAGCAGTTCTTC
-	-	TRBJ2-7	TRBV5-1	CASSLEGGYVSDEQYF	TGCGCCAGCAGCTTGGAAGGCGGGTACGTAAGCGACGAGCAGTACTTC
-	-	TRBJ2-3	TRBV7-6	CASSLLATSTDTQYF	TGTGCCAGCAGCTTACTAGCGACCAGCACAGATACGCAGTATTTT
TRBD2	-	TRBJ2-1	TRBV25-1	CASSDRLAESSGRFF	TGTGCCAGCAGTGATAGACTAGCGGAGTCGTCTGGGCGGTTCTTC
TRBD1	-	TRBJ1-4	TRBV5-1	CASSTRQGQTLFF	TGCGCCAGCAGCACAAGACAGGGGCAGACGCTGTTTTTT
TRBD1	-	TRBJ1-2	TRBV7-9	CASSPTGQGGGYTF	TGTGCCAGCAGCCCGACAGGGCAGGGGGGTGGCTACACCTTC
-	-	TRBJ2-1	TRBV19	CASRARSSYNEQFF	TGTGCCAGTAGAGCGAGAAGCTCCTACAATGAGCAGTTCTTC
TRBD1	-	TRBJ2-7	TRBV7-9	CASSPDRGGHEQYF	TGTGCCAGCAGCCCGGACAGGGGAGGCCACGAGCAGTACTTC
TRBD1	-	TRBJ2-7	TRBV5-1	CASSSGQAISYEQYF	TGCGCCAGCAGCTCAGGACAGGCCATCTCCTACGAGCAGTACTTC
TRBD1	-	TRBJ1-3	TRBV28	CASSALGTGAFGNTIYF	TGTGCCAGCAGTGCACTTGGGACAGGGGCTTTCGGAAACACCATATATTTT
-	-	TRBJ1-1	TRBV6-1	CASSEAGGRGTEAFF	TGTGCCAGCAGTGAAGCGGGGGGGCGCGGGACTGAAGCTTTCTTT
-	-	TRBJ1-2	TRBV5-4	CASSLSGAYGYTF	TGTGCCAGCAGCCTATCAGGTGCTTATGGCTACACCTTC
-	-	TRBJ1-3	TRBV10-3	CAISESSGSGNTIYF	TGTGCCATCAGTGAGTCGTCGGGTTCTGGAAACACCATATATTTT
TRBD1	-	TRBJ2-2	TRBV6-5	CASRLGTGAGELFF	TGTGCCAGCAGGCTAGGGACAGGCGCCGGGGAGCTGTTTTTT
TRBD1	-	TRBJ1-5	TRBV7-8	CASSAYRGNTVSNQPQHF	TGTGCCAGCAGCGCATACAGGGGGAACACCGTTAGCAATCAGCCCCAGCATTTT
TRBD1	-	TRBJ1-1	TRBV28	CASSVSPGQGDTEAFF	TGTGCCAGCAGTGTATCTCCCGGACAGGGTGATACTGAAGCTTTCTTT
-	-	TRBJ1-2	TRBV5-1	CASSFSGGASNYGYTF	TGCGCCAGCAGCTTTTCCGGCGGCGCCTCTAACTATGGCTACACCTTC
TRBD2	-	TRBJ2-3	TRBV6-1	CASSEQAGGPDTQYF	TGTGCCAGCAGTGAACAAGCGGGGGGGCCGGATACGCAGTATTTT
TRBD2	once	TRBJ2-2	TRBV2	CASNLRTSGHTGELFF	TGTGCCAGCAATTTGAGAACTAGCGGGCACACCGGGGAGCTGTTTTTT
-	-	TRBJ2-7	TRBV28	CASRRRQVNYEQYF	TGTGCCAGCAGACGGCGACAGGTTAACTACGAGCAGTACTTC
TRBD2	-	TRBJ2-1	TRBV5-1	CASTPLAESYNEQFF	TGCGCCAGCACCCCACTAGCGGAATCCTACAATGAGCAGTTCTTC
-	-	TRBJ2-3	TRBV21-1	CASSASTGGRLTDTQYF	TGTGCCAGCAGCGCCTCGACAGGAGGAAGACTTACAGATACGCAGTATTTT
TRBD1	once	TRBJ2-3	TRBV9	CASSVEGQLGTDTQYF	TGTGCCAGCAGCGTAGAGGGACAGCTTGGCACAGATACGCAGTATTTT
-	-	TRBJ1-1	TRBV15	CATSGGGQGGTEAFF	TGTGCCACCAGCGGAGGGGGGCAGGGAGGGACTGAAGCTTTCTTT
TRBD1	-	TRBJ2-1	TRBV27	CASSLVWGDRGRNEQFF	TGTGCCAGCAGTTTAGTATGGGGGGACAGGGGGCGGAATGAGCAGTTCTTC
-	-	TRBJ2-1	TRBV28	CASSFADLYNEQFF	TGTGCCAGCAGTTTTGCGGATCTTTACAATGAGCAGTTCTTC
TRBD2	-	TRBJ2-7	TRBV6-1	CASSEVALAGYEQYF	TGTGCCAGCAGTGAAGTTGCCCTAGCGGGGTACGAGCAGTACTTC
-	-	TRBJ1-5	TRBV7-6	CASSLFGEQPQHF	TGTGCCAGCAGCTTATTTGGTGAGCAGCCCCAGCATTTT
TRBD1	once	TRBJ1-6	TRBV27	CASRTGQRNSPLHF	TGTGCCAGCAGGACGGGACAGAGGAATTCACCCCTCCACTTT
TRBD2	-	TRBJ2-3	TRBV10-3	CAISPTSGRGGTDTQYF	TGTGCCATCAGCCCGACTAGCGGGAGAGGCGGCACAGATACGCAGTATTTT
TRBD2	-	TRBJ2-7	TRBV11-2	CASSLGLGLYEQYF	TGTGCCAGCAGCCTTGGACTAGGGTTGTACGAGCAGTACTTC
TRBD1	-	TRBJ2-7	TRBV7-2	CASSITGASHEQYF	TGTGCCAGCAGCATCACAGGGGCTAGCCACGAGCAGTACTTC
TRBD2	-	TRBJ2-5	TRBV15	CATQEGAGGETQYF	TGTGCCACCCAAGAGGGAGCGGGAGGGGAGACCCAGTACTTC
TRBD2	-	TRBJ2-7	TRBV4-2	CASSQATSGGYEQYF	TGTGCCAGCAGCCAAGCTACTAGCGGGGGCTACGAGCAGTACTTC